A single sample is the source of the 5 T cell receptor beta chains below, sequenced in a study of blood T cell repertoires in COVID-19. Here immunoSEQ multiplex PCR was the method, and the copy in TCRdb shows in-frame clones only, minus some. The top ten clones hold approximately 12% of a sample with about 40,000 clones, about 88% of them seen once. The source material was peripheral blood. The receptors were gathered from a man in his sixties with active COVID-19.

This clone was counted between two and nine times. V gene TRBV10-3 combines with J gene TRBJ2-1, with unresolved D. The V end lost 4 bases, the J end lost 5 bases, and 6 bases lay between the germline ends. Germline CDR1 is ENHRY and CDR2 is SYGVKD. The CDR3 covers 12 residues. CDR3 bases: TGTGCCATCAGTGCTACCAACAATGAGCAGTTCTTC. This codes for CAISATNNEQFF.

J is TRBJ2-7 and V is TRBV3-1 (or the pseudogene TRBV3-2); possibly TRBD1 for D (5 bases). CDR1 and CDR2 (germline): LGHDT, YNNKEL (reference sequence). The ends were cut back, 1 base at V and 3 bases at J, with 10 bases in the middle. The CDR3 contains 14 residues. In nucleotides, the CDR3 is TGTGCCAGCAGCCAAGCAGGGTTGAACTACGAGCAGTACTTC. Its translation is CASSQAGLNYEQYF.

The genes are TRBV5-4 and TRBJ2-5, with TRBD2 matching over 8 bases. This CDR3 contains 15 residues. V dropped 4 bases and J dropped 5; count of bases not matched to a gene: 10. Germline V gene sequence: CDR1 SGHNT, CDR2 YYREEE (reference sequence). The CDR3 here is CASSHRREGGETQYF. The DNA of the CDR3 is TGTGCCAGCAGCCACCGACGGGAGGGAGGGGAGACCCAGTACTTC.

The chain recombines TRBV5-6 with TRBJ2-2; no reliable D call. This CDR3 spans 16 amino acids. Trimming cost V 1 base and J 0 bases, with 10 bases left between them. Germline CDR1 SGHDT, CDR2 YYEEEE. The CDR3 coding sequence is TGTGCCAGCAGCTTGTCTGCGGTCGCGAACACCGGGGAGCTGTTTTTT. Translated: CASSLSAVANTGELFF.

V usage is TRBV2 and J usage is TRBJ2-5, with TRBD1 matching 11 bases. The CDR3 is 15 residues long. V shed 6 bases, J shed 5 bases, and the junction held 8 bases outside the gene matches. Germline V gene sequence: CDR1 SNHLY, CDR2 FYNNEI. CDR3 nucleotides: TGTGCCAGCAGCATCGGACAGGGGGCTGGGGAGACCCAGTACTTC. It specifies CASSIGQGAGETQYF. The complete variable domain, with remaining parts taken from reference TRBV2 and TRBJ2-5, reads EPEVTQTPSHQVTQMGQEVILRCVPISNHLYFYWYRQILGQKVEFLVSFYNNEISEKSEIFDDQFSVERPDGSNFTLKIRSTKLEDSAMYFCASSIGQGAGETQYFGPGTRLLVL.